This T cell receptor beta chain emerged from a study of T cell repertoires in cytomegalovirus infection (dated by TCRdb to the late 2010s). Describing the broader study: Because public TCR beta signatures pointed to carriage of CMV infection together with the matching HLA type, the HLA type of each donor mattered for the analysis.

Data came from an Illumina HiSeq 1500. The public reads were reprocessed in TCRdb via fastp at Q25 and MiXCR, keeping in-frame beta chains. Rows are combined by CDR3 protein, so each entry shows the most common genes and DNA. The sample yields 150,000 to 200,000 distinct CDR3 sequences; roughly 28% were counted once. The ten largest clones add up to 30% to 35% of the sample. From the germline V gene (reference sequence), CDR1 is DFQATT and CDR2 is SNEGSKA. Trimming takes 1 base from V and 7 bases from J, and the germline ends sit 16 bases apart. The CDR3 runs 14 amino acids, cysteine and phenylalanine included. The DNA shown is the 42-base CDR3, in frame from base 1. Overall study results and their limits: Carriers of CMV infection plus the relevant HLA type were discriminated by the cumulative frequency of public TCR beta family members in the study cohort and in an independent approximately 360-donor cohort. The ex vivo response was dominated by HLA-C-restricted CMV-specific TCR beta clonotypes, which also provided the single most frequent clonotype in two of eight donors.

Comments on this clonotype: Its antigen is unknown. Per-base quality was not reported, and no clone a single base away is much larger than it.

Here the chain combines TRBV20-1 and TRBJ1-2; TRBD1 could be the D gene, as 6 bases match. Sequencing used PBMCs. This receptor was taken from a human donor in good health (CMV status not recorded). Some clones in this sample may be carry-over from other donors' samples. The CDR3 corresponds to CSARGPDSEGGYTF. The nucleotide sequence is TGCAGTGCTAGAGGGCCGGACAGCGAAGGTGGCTACACCTTC.